This paragraph reports one T cell receptor beta chain. What it binds is unknown. Both 60 Vbeta primers and 13 Jbeta primers went into the PCR. Methods used by the authors: A follow-up analysis tallied 86 million or so unique TCR beta chains, roughly 9.9 million shared. Sequencing was performed with immunoSEQ multiplex PCR; in TCRdb, only in-frame clones are kept and a portion is missing. Clone size and the V and J calls come from that table; the DNA yielded D and trimming. This sample yields about 50,000 clones, of which around four fifths are seen a single time; roughly 1.5% belongs to the top ten. From germline, CDR1 is SGHNT and CDR2 YENEEA. The length of the CDR3 is 13 residues. V gave up 5 bases and J gave up 11 bases; unmatched junction bases: 11. This record belongs to a study of cytomegalovirus exposure and HLA in healthy donors. Study results and caveats: According to a later analysis, most TCR beta chains associated with CMV appeared HLA-restricted.

The receptor's source is a man in his thirties or forties in good health and CMV-seronegative. The chain uses TRBV11-3 and TRBJ1-1; TRBD1 agrees at 7 bases. Material for sequencing was PBMCs. CDR3 residues: CASSRRNRGVAFF. In nucleotides, the CDR3 is TGTGCCAGCAGCCGACGTAACAGGGGTGTCGCTTTCTTT.